The sequence of this T cell receptor (beta chain) was determined in a study of T-cell reconstitution after alpha-beta-depleted transplantation in children. Overall study results and limits: Reportedly, roughly two months post-transplant, alpha-beta T cells arose from several hundred expanded graft clones. T-cell numbers and diversity, one year after transplant, stemmed largely from T cells that were newly produced. TCRbeta diversity was high at day 60 in some patients (a result of surviving recipient T cells and thymic progenitors).

The CDR3 sequence is 16 residues long. The ends lost 5 bases at V and 5 bases at J; junction bases unmatched: 8. Germline V gives CDR1 MNHEY, CDR2 SMNVEV (reference sequence). TCRbeta library preparation incorporated unique molecular identifiers. A single record per CDR3 protein comes from TCRdb applying MiXCR to the PCR reads. The sample contains approximately 290,000 distinct CDR3 sequences, roughly 10% of which appear only once. There are many counts of this clonotype. Its target is not known. The chain has TRBV27 and TRBJ2-5; 13 nucleotides align to TRBD2. This receptor was obtained from a male patient aged 2 to 9 who had a stem cell transplant for chronic granulomatous disease, so the T cells may come from the graft donor. This specimen consisted of peripheral blood, obtained 180 days after TCRalphabeta/CD19-depleted stem cell transplant. Written as DNA, the CDR3 is TGTGCCAGCAGTCCCTGGACTAGCGGGAGAGGGGAGACCCAGTACTTC. Protein product: CASSPWTSGRGETQYF.